This TCR beta chain comes out of a study of OX40 agonist ivuxolimab in advanced cancers. General study findings and limits: Partial responders receiving 0.1-3.0 mg/kg showed among the lowest clonal expansion.

Generated by immunoSEQ multiplex PCR, the TCRdb table keeps only in-frame clones and is missing some. This sample carries around 86,000 clones, 70% to 90% of them seen once, and the ten largest clones take over 0.35%. As regards this clone: Its matching antigen is unknown.

Germline CDR1 reads SGHTS; CDR2 reads YDEGEE. The CDR3 totals 15 residues. V gave up 4 bases and J gave up 3 bases; unmatched junction bases: 8. The sequencing used CD4+ or CD8+ T cells sorted from blood, collected in a trial of the OX40 agonist ivuxolimab. The source of this sequence is an adult with an advanced solid tumor such as melanoma, head and neck, liver or kidney cancer. V usage is TRBV5-8 and J usage is TRBJ2-3; 7 bases agree with TRBD2. DNA of the CDR3: TGTGCCAGCAGCGCCGGCGGGGGAGGGACAGATACGCAGTATTTT. It is translated as CASSAGGGGTDTQYF.